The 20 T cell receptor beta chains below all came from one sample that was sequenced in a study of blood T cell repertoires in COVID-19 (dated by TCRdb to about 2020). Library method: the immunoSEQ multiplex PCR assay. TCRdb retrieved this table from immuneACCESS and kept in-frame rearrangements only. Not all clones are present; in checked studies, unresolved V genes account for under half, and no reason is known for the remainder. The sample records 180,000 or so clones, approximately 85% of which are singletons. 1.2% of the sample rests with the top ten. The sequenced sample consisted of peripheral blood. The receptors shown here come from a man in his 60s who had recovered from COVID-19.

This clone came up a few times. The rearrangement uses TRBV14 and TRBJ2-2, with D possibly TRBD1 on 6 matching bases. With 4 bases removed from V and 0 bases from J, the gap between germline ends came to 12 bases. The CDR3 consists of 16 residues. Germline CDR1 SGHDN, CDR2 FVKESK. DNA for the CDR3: TGTGCCAGCAGCCCTGGGACATTTCCGAACACCGGGGAGCTGTTTTTT. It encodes CASSPGTFPNTGELFF.

CDR3 region: CASSQGRFYEQYF. In DNA, the CDR3 is TGTGCCAGCAGCCAAGGCAGGTTTTACGAGCAGTACTTC. The chain couples TRBV3-1 (or the pseudogene TRBV3-2) to TRBJ2-7; D is undetermined. Trimming took 1 base from V and 4 from J, leaving 8 bases between them. Germline V gene sequence: CDR1 LGHDT, CDR2 YNNKEL (reference sequence). The CDR3 consists of 13 residues.

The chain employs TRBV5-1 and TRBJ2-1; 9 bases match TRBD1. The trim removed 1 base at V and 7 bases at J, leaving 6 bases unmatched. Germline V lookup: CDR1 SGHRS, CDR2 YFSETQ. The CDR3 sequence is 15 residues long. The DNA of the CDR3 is TGCGCCAGCAGCTTGATGACAGGGGGTGGAAATGAGCAGTTCTTC. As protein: CASSLMTGGGNEQFF. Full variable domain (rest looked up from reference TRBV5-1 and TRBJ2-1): KAGVTQTPRYLIKTRGQQVTLSCSPISGHRSVSWYQQTPGQGLQFLFEYFSETQRNKGNFPGRFSGRQFSNSRSEMNVSTLELGDSALYLCASSLMTGGGNEQFFGPGTRLTVL.

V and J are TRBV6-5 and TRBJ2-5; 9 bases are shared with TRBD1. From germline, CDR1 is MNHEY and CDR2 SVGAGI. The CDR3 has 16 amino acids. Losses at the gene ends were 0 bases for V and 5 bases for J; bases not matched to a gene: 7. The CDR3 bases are TGTGCCAGCAGTTACTCCTCGGGACAGGGATCCGAGACCCAGTACTTC. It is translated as CASSYSSGQGSETQYF.

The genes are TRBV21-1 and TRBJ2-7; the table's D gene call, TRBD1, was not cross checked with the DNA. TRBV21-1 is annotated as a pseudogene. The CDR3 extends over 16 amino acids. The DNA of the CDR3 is TGTGCCAGCAGCACCACACCCGTTGTTGGCTCCTACGAGCAGTACTTC. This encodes CASSTTPVVGSYEQYF.

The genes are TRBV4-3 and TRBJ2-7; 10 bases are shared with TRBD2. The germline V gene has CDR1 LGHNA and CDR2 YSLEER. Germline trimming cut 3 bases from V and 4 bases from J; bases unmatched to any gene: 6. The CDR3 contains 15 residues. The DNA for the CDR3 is TGCGCCAGCAGCCAGGGTCTAGCGGGGGTATACGAGCAGTACTTC. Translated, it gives CASSQGLAGVYEQYF.

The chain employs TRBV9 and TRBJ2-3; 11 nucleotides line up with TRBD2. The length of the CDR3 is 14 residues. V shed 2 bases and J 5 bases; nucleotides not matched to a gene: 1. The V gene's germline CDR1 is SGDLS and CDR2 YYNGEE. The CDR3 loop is CASSVTSGEDTQYF. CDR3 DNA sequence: TGTGCCAGCAGCGTGACTAGCGGGGAAGATACGCAGTATTTT.

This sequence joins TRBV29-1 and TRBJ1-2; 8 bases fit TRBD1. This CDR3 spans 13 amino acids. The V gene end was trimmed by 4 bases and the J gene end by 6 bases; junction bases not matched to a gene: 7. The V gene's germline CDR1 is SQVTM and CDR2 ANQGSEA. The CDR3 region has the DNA TGCAGCGTTGTACAGGGGGAATGGAATGGCTACACCTTC. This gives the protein CSVVQGEWNGYTF.

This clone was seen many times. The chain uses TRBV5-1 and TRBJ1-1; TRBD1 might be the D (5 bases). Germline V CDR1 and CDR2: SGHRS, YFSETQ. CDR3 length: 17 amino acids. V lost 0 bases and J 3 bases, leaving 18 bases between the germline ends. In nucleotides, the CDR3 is TGCGCCAGCAGCTTGGGTCCGGTCGGGGGTAGAGACACTGAAGCTTTCTTT. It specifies CASSLGPVGGRDTEAFF.

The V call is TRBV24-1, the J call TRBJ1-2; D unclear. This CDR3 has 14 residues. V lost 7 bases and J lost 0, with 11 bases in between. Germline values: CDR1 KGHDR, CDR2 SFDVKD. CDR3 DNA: TGTGCCACCAGCCACAGTCAAGCTAACTATGGCTACACCTTC. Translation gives CATSHSQANYGYTF.

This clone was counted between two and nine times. CDR3 loop: CASSLGQGYRSPLHF. CDR3 nucleotide sequence: TGTGCCAGCAGCTTGGGACAGGGGTATCGTTCACCCCTCCACTTT. V usage is TRBV11-1 and J usage is TRBJ1-6; TRBD1 matches 10 bases. The CDR3 has 15 residues. V was clipped by 3 bases and J by 9 bases; unmatched bases: 5. CDR1 is SGHAT, CDR2 FQDESV, per germline (reference sequence).

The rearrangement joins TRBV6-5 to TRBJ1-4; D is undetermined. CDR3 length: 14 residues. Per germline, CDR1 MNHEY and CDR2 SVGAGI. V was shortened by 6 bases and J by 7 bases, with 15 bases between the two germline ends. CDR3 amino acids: CASSPRGRSEKLFF. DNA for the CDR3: TGTGCCAGCAGCCCCCGAGGTCGGAGTGAAAAACTGTTTTTT.

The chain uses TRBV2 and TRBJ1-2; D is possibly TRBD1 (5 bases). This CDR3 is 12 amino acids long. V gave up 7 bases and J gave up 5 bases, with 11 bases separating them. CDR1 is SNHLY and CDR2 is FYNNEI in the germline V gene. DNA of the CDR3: TGTGCCAGCACCATCCGGGGGTATGGCTACACCTTC. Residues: CASTIRGYGYTF. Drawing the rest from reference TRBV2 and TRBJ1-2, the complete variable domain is EPEVTQTPSHQVTQMGQEVILRCVPISNHLYFYWYRQILGQKVEFLVSFYNNEISEKSEIFDDQFSVERPDGSNFTLKIRSTKLEDSAMYFCASTIRGYGYTFGSGTRLTVV.

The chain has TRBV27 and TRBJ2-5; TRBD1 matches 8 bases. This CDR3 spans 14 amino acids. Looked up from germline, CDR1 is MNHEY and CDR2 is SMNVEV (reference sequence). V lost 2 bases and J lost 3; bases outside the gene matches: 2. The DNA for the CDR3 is TGTGCCAGCAGTTTAATGGGACAGGAAGAGACCCAGTACTTC. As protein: CASSLMGQEETQYF.

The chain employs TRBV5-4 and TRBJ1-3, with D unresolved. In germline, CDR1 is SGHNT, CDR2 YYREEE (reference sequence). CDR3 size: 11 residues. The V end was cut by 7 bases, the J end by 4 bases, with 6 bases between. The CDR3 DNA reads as TGTGCCAGCCATGCGGGAAACACCATATATTTT. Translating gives CASHAGNTIYF.

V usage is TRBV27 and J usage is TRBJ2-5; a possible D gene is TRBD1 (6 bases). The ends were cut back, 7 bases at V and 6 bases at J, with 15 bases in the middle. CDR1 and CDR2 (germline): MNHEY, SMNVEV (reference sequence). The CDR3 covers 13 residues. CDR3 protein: CASTEDRRKTQYF. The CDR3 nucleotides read TGTGCCAGCACCGAGGACAGAAGGAAGACCCAGTACTTC.

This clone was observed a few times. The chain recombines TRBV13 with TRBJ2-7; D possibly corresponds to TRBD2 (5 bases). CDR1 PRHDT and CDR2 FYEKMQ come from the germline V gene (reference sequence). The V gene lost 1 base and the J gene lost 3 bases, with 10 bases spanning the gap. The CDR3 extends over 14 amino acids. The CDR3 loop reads CASSLAGSHYEQYF. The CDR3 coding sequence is TGTGCCAGCAGCTTAGCGGGGAGCCACTACGAGCAGTACTTC. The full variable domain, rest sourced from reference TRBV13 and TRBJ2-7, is AAGVIQSPRHLIKEKRETATLKCYPIPRHDTVYWYQQGPGQDPQFLISFYEKMQSDKGSIPDRFSAQQFSDYHSELNMSSLELGDSALYFCASSLAGSHYEQYFGPGTRLTVT.

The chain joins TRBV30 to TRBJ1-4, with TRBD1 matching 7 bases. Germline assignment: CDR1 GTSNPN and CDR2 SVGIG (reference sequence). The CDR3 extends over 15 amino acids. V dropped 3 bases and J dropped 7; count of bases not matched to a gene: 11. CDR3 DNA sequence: TGTGCCTGGAGGAATCCCCAGGGGGGAGGTGAAAAACTGTTTTTT. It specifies CAWRNPQGGGEKLFF.

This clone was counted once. The CDR3 DNA is TGTGCCAGCAGCTGGGGCGGGGGAAGCAATGAGCAGTTCTTC. Encoded protein: CASSWGGGSNEQFF. V gene TRBV7-2 combines with J gene TRBJ2-1; 7 bases are a match to TRBD2. Per germline, CDR1 SGHTA and CDR2 FQGNSA. Trimming cost V 4 bases and J 6 bases; bases outside gene matches: 6. The CDR3 totals 14 residues.

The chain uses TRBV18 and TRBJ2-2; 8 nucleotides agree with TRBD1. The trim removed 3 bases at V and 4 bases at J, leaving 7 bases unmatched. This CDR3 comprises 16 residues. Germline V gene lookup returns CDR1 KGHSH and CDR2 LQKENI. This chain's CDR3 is CASSPNGQGGTGELFF. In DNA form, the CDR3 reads TGTGCCAGCTCACCTAATGGACAGGGTGGCACCGGGGAGCTGTTTTTT. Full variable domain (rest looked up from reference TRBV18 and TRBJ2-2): NAGVMQNPRHLVRRRGQEARLRCSPMKGHSHVYWYRQLPEEGLKFMVYLQKENIIDESGMPKERFSAEFPKEGPSILRIQQVVRGDSAAYFCASSPNGQGGTGELFFGEGSRLTVL.